Included here is one T cell receptor beta chain sequence, with context. Its antigen is unidentified. This sample stems from a study of neoadjuvant anti-PD-1 for oral cavity cancer. Study observations and caveats: Each response group had just a few patients in TCR analyses.

This CDR3 comprises 14 residues. Germline CDR1 reads SGHNT; CDR2 reads YENEEA. The germline V and J ends were trimmed by 2 bases and 7 bases, with 9 bases remaining between them. Patients had newly diagnosed, untreated stage II-IVA oral cavity squamous cell carcinoma. Clones were sequenced by immunoSEQ multiplex PCR, and TCRdb holds only the in-frame ones, with some missing. The sample yields approximately 12,000 clones, 55% to 70% seen once. This TCR was sampled from a person between 35 and 79 years old with oral cavity squamous cell carcinoma. The donor label of this sample is uncertain. The chain links TRBV11-3 to TRBJ1-6, with D possibly matching TRBD1 (6 bases). The sample consisted of tumor tissue, taken before nivolumab (anti-PD-1) treatment. CDR3 residues: CASSLTGSNSPLHF. CDR3 nucleotides: TGTGCCAGCAGCTTAACAGGGAGCAATTCACCCCTCCACTTT.